These 21 T cell receptor beta chains originate from one sample sequenced in a study of control samples from healthy donors and cancer patients. Sequencing was performed with immunoSEQ multiplex PCR; in TCRdb, only in-frame clones are kept and a portion is missing. This table holds about 140,000 clones, 80% to 95% found once. The sequencing input was blood. All receptors come from a man aged 25-40 years in good health.

The chain combines TRBV4-2 with TRBJ2-2, with D hard to call. The length of the CDR3 is 14 residues. V was pared by 4 bases and J by 0 bases, with 6 bases between. The germline V gene has CDR1 LGHNA and CDR2 YNFKEQ. CDR3 loop: CASSPQANTGELFF. The CDR3 bases are TGTGCCAGCAGCCCGCAGGCGAACACCGGGGAGCTGTTTTTT.

This rearrangement joins TRBV18 to TRBJ1-1; 9 bases map to TRBD1. J lost 4 bases, V lost 4 bases, and 13 bases had no gene match. Germline assignment: CDR1 KGHSH and CDR2 LQKENI. CDR3 length equals 17 residues. The DNA of the CDR3 is TGTGCCAGCTCACAACGACAGGGGGACAGATTTTTCACTGAAGCTTTCTTT. Its translation is CASSQRQGDRFFTEAFF.

CDR3 coding DNA: TGTGCCAGCAGCTGGGGGGGTACTGAAGCTTTCTTT. Translated, it gives CASSWGGTEAFF. The V call is TRBV11-2, the J call TRBJ1-1, with D possibly TRBD1 on 5 matching bases. V dropped 4 bases and J dropped 5 bases, with 8 bases sitting between them. Germline CDR1 reads SGHAT; CDR2 reads FQNNGV. This CDR3 contains 12 residues. Based on the CDR3 plus reference TRBV11-2 and TRBJ1-1, the full variable domain is EAGVAQSPRYKIIEKRQSVAFWCNPISGHATLYWYQQILGQGPKLLIQFQNNGVVDDSQLPKDRFSAERLKGVDSTLKIQPAKLEDSAVYLCASSWGGTEAFFGQGTRLTVV.

The chain employs TRBV5-4 and TRBJ1-2; 9 positions agree with TRBD1. This CDR3 spans 14 amino acids. The V gene's germline CDR1 is SGHNT and CDR2 YYREEE (reference sequence). The J segment lost 5 bases and the V segment lost 4 bases, leaving 6 bases of the junction unmatched. The CDR3 DNA sequence: TGTGCCAGCAGCCACGGACAGGGGAGGTATGGCTACACCTTC. It codes for CASSHGQGRYGYTF.

This chain uses TRBV9 with TRBJ2-2; TRBD2 aligns across 10 bases. The CDR3 runs 17 residues. V lost 3 bases, J lost 5 bases, and 10 bases stayed unmatched. Germline CDR1 reads SGDLS; CDR2 reads YYNGEE. The CDR3 sequence is CASSAQRPSGRTGELFF. The CDR3 DNA follows: TGTGCCAGCAGCGCTCAAAGACCTAGCGGGAGAACCGGGGAGCTGTTTTTT.

V is TRBV28 and J is TRBJ2-7, with D unclear. Per germline, CDR1 MDHEN and CDR2 SYDVKM. This CDR3 contains 14 residues. The V end was cut by 1 base, the J end by 2 bases, with 9 bases between. The CDR3 nucleotides are TGTGCCAGCAGTTTATATGCCAGAACCTACGAGCAGTACTTC. The encoded protein is CASSLYARTYEQYF.

The CDR3 loop reads CASSPWTATYEQYF. The CDR3 DNA sequence: TGTGCCAGCAGCCCCTGGACGGCGACCTACGAGCAGTACTTC. The chain is built from TRBV7-8 and TRBJ2-7, with no clear D. The CDR3 consists of 14 residues. The V gene lost 5 bases and the J gene lost 2 bases, with 13 bases spanning the gap. CDR1 and CDR2 (germline): SGHVS, FQNEAQ.

The V and J genes are TRBV5-4 and TRBJ1-4; perhaps TRBD1 as D (6 bases). The V end was cut by 0 bases, the J end by 6 bases, with 24 bases between. Germline-derived CDR1 and CDR2 are SGHNT and YYREEE (reference sequence). The CDR3 has 19 amino acids. The CDR3 DNA follows: TGTGCCAGCAGCTTGGTATCGCGGCTCGGGGGCGTAGACGATGAAAAACTGTTTTTT. Amino acid sequence: CASSLVSRLGGVDDEKLFF. Complete variable domain (other parts from reference TRBV5-4 and TRBJ1-4): ETGVTQSPTHLIKTRGQQVTLRCSSQSGHNTVSWYQQALGQGPQFIFQYYREEENGRGNFPPRFSGLQFPNYSSELNVNALELDDSALYLCASSLVSRLGGVDDEKLFFGSGTQLSVL.

This CDR3 reads CASSLRGHISQPQHF. The CDR3 region has the DNA TGTGCCAGCAGTTTACGGGGGCATATATCTCAGCCCCAGCATTTT. The V gene is TRBV27, the J gene TRBJ1-5, with D maybe TRBD1 (6 bases). Trimming shortened V by 2 bases and J by 6 bases, and 14 bases separated the two germline ends. CDR1 and CDR2 (germline): MNHEY, SMNVEV (reference sequence). CDR3 length: 15 amino acids.

V and J are TRBV2 and TRBJ2-1, with D unresolved. From germline, CDR1 is SNHLY and CDR2 FYNNEI. The length of the CDR3 is 13 residues. The V and J ends lost 1 base and 5 bases respectively, with 6 bases between them. The CDR3 nucleotides are TGTGCCAGCAGTGAAGTCAGGAACAATGAGCAGTTCTTC. It translates to CASSEVRNNEQFF.

The V and J genes are TRBV29-1 and TRBJ2-7; 7 bases agree with TRBD2. V was pared by 3 bases and J by 6 bases, with 5 bases of the junction left unmatched. The CDR3 totals 12 residues. Germline CDR1 reads SQVTM; CDR2 reads ANQGSEA. DNA for the CDR3: TGCAGCGTTGAGGGGGGGGGAGCCGAGCAGTACTTC. Translation: CSVEGGGAEQYF.

V usage is TRBV14 and J usage is TRBJ1-1, with D hard to call. Per germline, CDR1 SGHDN and CDR2 FVKESK. Trimming removed 0 bases at V and 5 bases at J, with 16 bases between. The CDR3 is made up of 16 amino acids. CDR3 sequence reads: CASSQDWSMGRTEAFF. CDR3 sequence (DNA): TGTGCCAGCAGCCAAGATTGGTCAATGGGGAGGACTGAAGCTTTCTTT. Drawing the rest from reference TRBV14 and TRBJ1-1, the complete variable domain is EAGVTQFPSHSVIEKGQTVTLRCDPISGHDNLYWYRRVMGKEIKFLLHFVKESKQDESGMPNNRFLAERTGGTYSTLKVQPAELEDSGVYFCASSQDWSMGRTEAFFGQGTRLTVV.

The V gene is TRBV19, the J gene TRBJ1-1; D remains unclear. Germline V gene lookup returns CDR1 LNHDA and CDR2 SQIVND (reference sequence). Trimming cost V 6 bases and J 0 bases, with 11 bases left between them. The CDR3 spans 14 residues. The DNA for the CDR3 is TGTGCCAGTAGATTCGGGTCCATGAACACTGAAGCTTTCTTT. It translates to CASRFGSMNTEAFF.

CDR3 protein: CASSYSGTRNEKLFF. The CDR3 coding sequence is TGTGCCAGCAGTTACTCAGGGACTCGAAATGAAAAACTGTTTTTT. The chain recombines TRBV6-5 with TRBJ1-4; D might be TRBD1 (5 bases). Trimming took off 0 bases at V and 5 bases at J, with 10 bases between the two ends. The CDR3 has 15 residues. From germline, CDR1 is MNHEY and CDR2 SVGAGI.

The chain has TRBV4-3 and TRBJ1-4; D call uncertain. This CDR3 region has 15 residues. Trimming left V 0 bases short and J 8 bases short, with 13 bases between. Germline V gives CDR1 LGHNA, CDR2 YSLEER. As DNA, the CDR3 is TGCGCCAGCAGCCAAGAGGGGAGAAGAGGAGAAAAACTGTTTTTT. Amino acid sequence: CASSQEGRRGEKLFF.

The gene calls are TRBV25-1 and TRBJ1-3; D is unresolved. V lost 3 bases and J lost 7, with 7 bases in between. Germline lookup yields CDR1 MGHDK and CDR2 SYGVNS. The CDR3 loop spans 12 amino acids. The CDR3 reads CASSDGVNTIYF. The CDR3 DNA is TGTGCCAGCAGTGATGGTGTGAACACCATATATTTT.

The chain employs TRBV12-5 and TRBJ1-4, with unresolved D. V lost 3 bases, J lost 12 bases, and 14 bases lay in between. This CDR3 contains 13 residues. Germline CDR1 is LGHNT and CDR2 is FRNRAP. The CDR3 nucleotides are TGTGCTAGTGGTTTCAATTCCCTGGCGGAACTGTTTTTT. Translation: CASGFNSLAELFF.

The rearrangement links TRBV7-2 to TRBJ1-2; weak D call: TRBD1 (5 bases). The CDR3 runs to 13 residues. With 5 bases removed from V and 6 bases from J, the gap between germline ends came to 13 bases. Germline assignment: CDR1 SGHTA and CDR2 FQGNSA. CDR3 region: CASSQGAGNGYTF. As DNA, the CDR3 is TGTGCCAGCAGCCAAGGGGCGGGGAATGGCTACACCTTC.

The chain employs TRBV30 and TRBJ1-6; the D is unclear. Deletions cut 1 base from V and 8 bases from J, with 6 bases between. CDR1 is GTSNPN and CDR2 is SVGIG in the germline V gene (reference sequence). The CDR3 covers 12 residues. CDR3: CAWSESDSPLHF. The CDR3 DNA sequence: TGTGCCTGGAGTGAATCGGATTCACCCCTCCACTTT.

The genes are TRBV7-9 and TRBJ2-1, with D perhaps assigned TRBD1 or TRBD2 (6 bases each). CDR1 is SEHNR and CDR2 is FQNEAQ in the germline V gene (reference sequence). The V end lost 5 bases, the J end lost 16 bases, and 21 bases lay between the germline ends. The CDR3 is 13 residues long. In DNA, the CDR3 is TGTGCCAGCAGCCCCGTCACGGGGGCGGGTTCCTTCTTC. Encoded protein: CASSPVTGAGSFF.

The chain uses TRBV28 and TRBJ2-4, with 9 nucleotides matching TRBD1. With 6 bases clipped from V and 1 base from J, the junction kept 7 bases outside the gene matches. The CDR3 spans 16 residues. Germline V gene lookup returns CDR1 MDHEN and CDR2 SYDVKM. CDR3 region: CASRRTGGTAKNIQYF. The CDR3 bases are TGTGCCAGCAGGCGCACAGGGGGCACGGCCAAAAACATTCAGTACTTC.